This TCR beta chain derives from a study of cytomegalovirus exposure and HLA in healthy donors (dated by TCRdb to about 2017). Turning to the overall study: An earlier analysis of roughly 570 of the donors reported 276 Gb of sequence data and about 120 million unique TCR beta sequences obtained from about 179 million T cells. Roughly 300 gigabases of sequencing data and approximately 85 million unique TCR sequences were included in an early release covering several hundred HLA-typed donors. Of the 398 genotyped donors, 75% to 85% were placed in the genetic ancestry cluster associated with self-reported Caucasian donors. The study aimed to test whether cataloging public T cell receptors could reveal signatures of past pathogen exposure. The study profiled the T cell repertoires of hundreds of subjects by immunosequencing and related them to cytomegalovirus serostatus. A separate validation cohort of over 95 different subjects was used in addition to the approximately 640-subject first cohort. To predict cytomegalovirus infection status, the study combined high-throughput TCR immunosequencing, statistical association of individual TCRs with disease status, and machine learning. To study patterns of TCR occurrence, a later analysis re-analyzed previously published TCR beta repertoires from under 750 donors and added high-resolution HLA genotyping. Rather than drawing on any new phenotypic data, the later analysis identified candidate immune exposures from TCR beta sequences and the way those sequences occurred across donors. In an earlier analysis of 587 of the donors, high-throughput TCR beta sequencing was used to judge whether each TCR beta V gene segment behaved as functional or pseudogenic. Donor age, sex, ethnicity and CMV serostatus were collected together with the repertoire data. A later genetic analysis took genome-wide SNP genotypes for about 55% of the 666 donors and used that subset as a discovery cohort. Every discovery cohort repertoire had been produced on one sequencing platform. HLA typing included class I and class II loci at four-digit resolution. Typing coverage differed by locus: A, B, C, DRB1 and DQB1 were typed in roughly 620-640 donors, DQA1 in about 550, DPA1 in 600 to 610, and DPB1 in just under 480. About five DR-DQ haplotypes were treated as single units for association and clustering because of strong linkage in the cohort. Among under 450 genotyped donors of the cohort, an average of around 240,000 unique TCR beta nucleotide sequences were sequenced per donor, around 20% of them non-productive.

On this clone: Its antigen specificity is not known. The record has no base qualities; no much larger clone is one base away.

Based on the germline V gene, the CDR1 and CDR2 sequences are MNHEY and SVGAGI. Ends trimmed: V by 0 bases, J by 9 bases; bases unmatched to a gene: 11. The CDR3, from cysteine to phenylalanine, totals 15 residues. The sequence is cut down to CDR3 DNA, 45 bases in frame from base 1. Summary of the overall study and its limitations: Specific HLA alleles were associated with 15,000 to 20,000 TCR beta sequences at a false discovery rate of 0.05 in a later analysis. An earlier analysis of around 540 of the donors showed that most TCR beta V segments appeared in productive rearrangements either about 87% or about 30% of the time, which broadly matched IMGT annotations. Linkage disequilibrium might explain the correlated functional status among segregating V segments, but an unknown experimental factor could not be ruled out. The study listed 150 to 200 TCR beta chains as associated with cytomegalovirus. Sequencing depth was assumed to be roughly uniform across donors in the presence/absence analyses, though that assumption may not hold. Several of the top co-occurrence clusters appeared to be linked to parvovirus B19, influenza, CMV and Epstein-Barr virus, according to a later analysis. In this cohort, only TCR beta chains were sequenced, and detectable features were limited by the absence of alpha or paired-chain data. A further reported finding was that TCR beta sequences accurately predicted the HLA-A and HLA-B alleles for most subjects in the first cohort. A cluster of highly shared sequence variants was judged likely to represent a technical artifact of the sequencing pipeline. According to the authors, the approach could potentially be generalized to other disease states and immunological phenotypes. A later analysis found that most CMV-associated TCR beta chains appeared HLA-restricted, with HLA associations seemingly driven largely by CMV exposure. The only immune exposure information available for the cohort was CMV serostatus. Some IMGT-functional V segments, including TRBV6-2 and TRBV6-3, could not be distinguished by the 87-base-pair reads and were therefore excluded. V-gene and J-gene trimming of TCR beta chains was associated with a missense DCLRE1C variant in a later genetic analysis, and the association was replicated in an independent cohort. Most TCR sequences were seen in very few donors, while some public TCRs were found in many individuals. Because counts were too low, approximately 15 rarely observed V segments, including chromosome 9 orphons, were excluded from the earlier analysis of 500 to 700 of the donors. In vitro tests confirmed that a few of the cytomegalovirus-associated TCR beta chains recognize cytomegalovirus antigens. When HLA alleles, especially DR and DQ, strongly co-occurred, TCR associations were difficult to assign to individual alleles. Compared with the 666-donor mean, donors in an Asian-associated ancestry cluster had fewer N-insertions in productive TCRs, according to a later genetic analysis. According to a later analysis, TCR association rates differed among HLA loci, with DRB1 alleles showing the most associated TCRs and HLA-C alleles showing the fewest. In a later analysis, HLA-associated TCR beta chains showed more clonal expansion and lower generation probabilities than non-associated chains that were equally common. The classifier was reported to diagnose cytomegalovirus status with high specificity and sensitivity in both the original and validation cohorts. Because HLA typing was missing for some donors at each locus, association tests included only the typed subset.

Libraries were constructed by the immunoSEQ multiplex PCR assay. For the multiplex PCR, a mixture combining 60 forward primers for TCR Vbeta segments and 13 reverse primers for TCR Jbeta segments was used. Amplification of the CDR3 region of rearranged TCR beta genes was performed with a multiplex PCR assay on genomic DNA. On the Illumina HiSeq System, the amplified TCR beta libraries were sequenced as 87-base-pair reads. In the original analysis: In a later analysis, 80 million or so unique TCR beta chains were counted across the roughly 610 repertoires, and around 10 million of these chains were shared by at least two donors. Raw reads were error-corrected and collapsed into unique sequences by a nearest-neighbor algorithm in which closely related sequences were merged to remove PCR and sequencing errors. CDR3 sequences were aligned to IMGT reference sequences to assign V, D and J gene segments. For a sequence to be retained, a match of at least six nucleotides to both a V gene segment and a J gene segment was required. Rearrangements were called productive when the CDR3 lacked stop codons and stayed in frame with V and J; all others were non-productive. Following IMGT convention, CDR3 was defined as the stretch from the second conserved V-encoded cysteine to the conserved J-encoded phenylalanine. Sequences without an unambiguous match to a single V gene segment were excluded from the earlier analysis of 450 to 750 of the donors. In an earlier analysis of roughly 500 of the donors, V segments were called functional above 56.7% productive rearrangements and were called segregating when the between-donor standard deviation exceeded 5%. A statistical classification framework was developed to diagnose cytomegalovirus status using the catalog of TCR beta chain sequences. In a later analysis, V and J genes were assigned by comparing TCR nucleotide sequences against IMGT/GENE-DB human TR gene sequences. In a later analysis, CDR3 sequences and most-parsimonious VDJ recombination scenarios were assigned using the TCRdist pipeline. In a later analysis, each TCR beta chain was defined by its CDR3 amino acid sequence together with its V-gene family, and reads without a unique V-gene family were excluded. To address suspected cross-contamination and a sequencing artifact, a later analysis removed 592 highly shared, low-generation-probability nucleotide sequences. In a later analysis, a clonal expansion index was calculated for each public chain from normalized within-repertoire ranks of inferred template counts. In a later analysis, generation probabilities were computed using a VDJ recombination model fitted to out-of-frame rearrangements, and the results were checked against IGoR. In a later analysis, hypergeometric tests were used to score TCR-TCR, TCR-HLA and TCR-CMV co-occurrence, with a repertoire-size bias correction applied to TCR pairs. To estimate false discovery rates, a later analysis permuted the HLA or CMV assignments 20 times. In a later analysis, co-occurring TCRs were grouped using DBSCAN, and TCRdist sequence similarity was added for clustering within HLA-allele-positive subsets. Co-occurrence clustering excluded repertoires with fewer than 30,000 or more than 120,000 public chains, plus five with anomalous nucleotide sharing. TCRdb took over this immuneACCESS table, retaining in-frame rearrangements with V and J assigned. Such tables are incomplete; in checked studies, under half of the missing clones stem from an unresolved V gene, and the remainder is unexplained. The D gene and trimming were derived from the DNA, and the V and J assignments and clone size from that table. Across this sample there are around 100,000 clones, with around three quarters seen only once. 4% of the sample is taken by the ten largest.

In total, just over 650 healthy bone marrow donors made up the cohort. At the time of sampling, every cohort member was nominally healthy, though immune exposures that went unrecorded were likely present. The donor tested CMV seropositive and was one of the 289 seropositive cohort members. A peripheral blood sample was collected from each donor, and TCR beta sequencing was performed on peripheral blood mononuclear cells. The Qiagen DNeasy Blood Extraction Kit was used to extract genomic DNA from the blood cell samples. The specimen was PBMCs. In this chain, TRBV6-5 is recombined with TRBJ2-7; 7 bases in the middle match TRBD2. This TCR came from a man between 45 and 60 years old in good health and CMV-seropositive. The DNA sequence is given as TGTGCCAGCAGTTACTCGATTTTAGGGGAGGGCCGGCAGTACTTC. It translates to CASSYSILGEGRQYF.